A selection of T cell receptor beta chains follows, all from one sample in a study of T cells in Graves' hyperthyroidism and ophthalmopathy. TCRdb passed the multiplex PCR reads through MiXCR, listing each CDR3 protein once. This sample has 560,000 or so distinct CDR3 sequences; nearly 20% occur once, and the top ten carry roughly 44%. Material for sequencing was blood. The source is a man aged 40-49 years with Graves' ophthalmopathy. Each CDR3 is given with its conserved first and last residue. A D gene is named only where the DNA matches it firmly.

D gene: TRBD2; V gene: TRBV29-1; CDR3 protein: CSARTLAGGEGEQFF
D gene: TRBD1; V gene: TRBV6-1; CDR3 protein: CASSYGQGKHYEQYF
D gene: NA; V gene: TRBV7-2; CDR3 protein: CASSRFPDSSYEQYF
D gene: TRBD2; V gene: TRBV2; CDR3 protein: CASSADLSGGAPWETQYF
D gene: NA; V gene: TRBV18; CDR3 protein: CASSPLGADQYF
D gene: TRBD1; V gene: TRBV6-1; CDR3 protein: CASTFTGGSVYSNQPQHF
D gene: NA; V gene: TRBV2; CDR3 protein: CASSGRRGSYGYTF
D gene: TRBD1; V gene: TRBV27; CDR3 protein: CASSNGTGAFF
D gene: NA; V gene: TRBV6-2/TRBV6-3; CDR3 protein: CASRIGRGYYEQYF
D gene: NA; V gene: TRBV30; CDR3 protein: CAWSSTGYQPQHF
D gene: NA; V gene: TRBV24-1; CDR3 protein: CATSGPYSYEQYF
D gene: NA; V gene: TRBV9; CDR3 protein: CASSVDEVSYEQYF
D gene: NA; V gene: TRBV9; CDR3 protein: CASSADTSLNTEAFF
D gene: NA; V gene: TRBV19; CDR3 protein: CASSIGGSGNEQFF
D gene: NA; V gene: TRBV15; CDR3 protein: CATSNLGYEQYF
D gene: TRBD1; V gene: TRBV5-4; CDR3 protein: CASRVPGTGVHGYTF
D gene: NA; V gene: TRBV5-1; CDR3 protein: CASSSGVVNTGELFF
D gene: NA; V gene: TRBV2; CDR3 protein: CASSEGDSTQYF
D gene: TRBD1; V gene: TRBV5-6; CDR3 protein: CASSPSDRGSYNEQFF
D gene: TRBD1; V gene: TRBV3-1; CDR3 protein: CASSPPGQGGEKLFF
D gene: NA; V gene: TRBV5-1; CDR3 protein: CASSPVGQNYGYTF
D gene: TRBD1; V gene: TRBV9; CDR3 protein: CASSEEGRGDEKLFF
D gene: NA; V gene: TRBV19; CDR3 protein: CASSIGGRPYGYTF
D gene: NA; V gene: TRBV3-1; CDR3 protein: CASSPQEARMRQFF
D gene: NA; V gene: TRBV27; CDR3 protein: CASSLHGDSSYEQYF
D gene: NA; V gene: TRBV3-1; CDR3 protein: CASSQVMTNEQFF
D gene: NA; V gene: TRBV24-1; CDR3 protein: CATSDARSSYEQYF
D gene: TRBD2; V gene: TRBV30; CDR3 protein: CAWSVRVSGDDRDTQYF
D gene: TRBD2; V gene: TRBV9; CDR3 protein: CASSVAGRATNEQFF
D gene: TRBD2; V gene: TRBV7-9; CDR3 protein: CASSLAGTSGRRVGELFF
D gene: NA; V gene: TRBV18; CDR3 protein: CASSGNQPQHF
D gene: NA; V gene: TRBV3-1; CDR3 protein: CASSTRAPYEQYF
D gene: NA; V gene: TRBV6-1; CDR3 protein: CASSSGRQSVGEQYF
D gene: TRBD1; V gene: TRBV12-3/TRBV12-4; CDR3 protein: CASSFGDRVADTQYF
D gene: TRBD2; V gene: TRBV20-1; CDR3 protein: CSAPSPLAGSYEQYF
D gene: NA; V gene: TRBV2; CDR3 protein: CASSEGGGYNQPQHF
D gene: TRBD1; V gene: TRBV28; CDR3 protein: CASSLTGPSLGYTF
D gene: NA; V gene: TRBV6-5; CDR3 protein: CASSYSGAAPSYNEQFF
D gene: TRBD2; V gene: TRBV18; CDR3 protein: CASSRSLAGGGEQFF
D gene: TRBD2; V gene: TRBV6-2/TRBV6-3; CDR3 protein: CASSYGGLAGSGSETQYF
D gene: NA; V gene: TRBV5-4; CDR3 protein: CASSLGGGGEGTQYF